The T cell receptor beta chain described here comes from a study of blood T cell repertoires in COVID-19. Looking at the study overall: Acute and convalescent COVID-19 specimens originated in the United States, Italy and Spain. T cells, B-cell-depleted T cells, or PBMCs supplied cDNA or gDNA.

Germline lookup yields CDR1 SGHNT and CDR2 YYREEE (reference sequence). J lost 5 bases, V lost 10 bases, and 9 bases had no gene match. The CDR3 extends over 14 amino acids. In the study's own analysis: The authors estimated nucleated cell counts from reference gene primer amplification. Profiling relied on immunoSEQ multiplex PCR, and the TCRdb table lists in-frame clones only, not all of them. The V and J calls and clone size were taken over from that table, and D and trimming were inferred from the DNA. Found here are 70,000 to 85,000 clones, about 88% of them singletons; the top ten hold about 2.9%.

The TCR sequence derives from a man between 65 and 85 years old with active or convalescent COVID-19. Source material: peripheral blood. The chain joins TRBV5-4 to TRBJ2-1; 10 bases are a match to TRBD2. In nucleotides, the CDR3 is TGTGCCTGGAAGGCTAGCGGGAGTGACAATGAGCAGTTCTTC. Its protein is CAWKASGSDNEQFF. The full variable domain, in which reference TRBV5-4 and TRBJ2-1 provide the parts outside the CDR3, is ETGVTQSPTHLIKTRGQQVTLRCSSQSGHNTVSWYQQALGQGPQFIFQYYREEENGRGNFPPRFSGLQFPNYSSELNVNALELDDSALYLCAWKASGSDNEQFFGPGTRLTVL.